This T cell receptor (beta chain) was observed in a study of beta chain features in type 1 diabetes. Turning to the study itself: The patients were much like the healthy donors in age, gender and cell yields.

The CDR3 length is 14 residues. V dropped 3 bases and J dropped 5; count of bases not matched to a gene: 6. The V gene's germline CDR1 is SQVTM and CDR2 ANQGSEA. Findings of the study overall: Type 1 diabetes patients had TCRB CDR3s that were shorter (moderately but significantly so) in all four CD4+ subsets. Reduced insertions and increased deletions marked VDJ junctions in type 1 diabetes patients. Amplification by PCR could prefer shorter templates, with the same effect in patients and controls.

Sequenced material consisted of expressed TCRB transcripts (all of the isolated RNA was reverse transcribed). TCRdb's table, derived via immunoSEQ multiplex PCR, lists solely in-frame clones and lacks some. The data hold 150,000 to 200,000 clones, with approximately 8.8% observed a single time. Only a few counts were recorded for this clone. Its antigen remains unknown. Sorting that relied on CD45RO/CCR7/CD25/CD127/CD95/CD27 yielded CD4+ naive, central memory, regulatory and stem cell-like memory cells. The source material was central memory CD4+ T cells from blood. The source of this sequence is a woman aged 30 to 39 with type 1 diabetes. The chain links TRBV29-1 to TRBJ2-3; 9 nucleotides match TRBD2. DNA of the CDR3: TGCAGCGTTGACTCCGCGGGAGGGAGAGATACGCAGTATTTT. Translated, it gives CSVDSAGGRDTQYF.